This TCR beta chain is from a study of T cells after yellow fever vaccination. General study points: From the bulk population, abundant clonotypes could contaminate and appear within FACS-sorted repertoires.

TCRdb reprocessed the 5' RACE reads with MiXCR, giving one entry per CDR3 protein. The data hold around 600,000 distinct CDR3 sequences, with approximately 13% observed a single time. In the case of this clonotype: What it binds is not known.

Germline CDR1 reads DFQATT; CDR2 reads SNEGSKA (reference sequence). CDR3 length: 16 amino acids. The V segment lost 6 bases and the J segment 6 bases; nucleotides outside the gene matches: 12. The source material was PBMCs, sampled on the day of the yellow fever booster vaccination. The clonotype was recovered from a young man who received the YFV17D yellow fever vaccine. The chain is built from TRBV20-1 and TRBJ2-1; 12 bases line up with TRBD2. As DNA, the CDR3 is TGCAGTGCCACCCCCCCGACTAGCGGGAGTGGCAATGAGCAGTTCTTC. It yields the protein CSATPPTSGSGNEQFF.